Detailed here is one TCR beta chain. This entry belongs to a study of blood T cell repertoires in COVID-19. The wider study: T cells, B-cell-depleted T cells, or PBMCs supplied cDNA or gDNA.

V shed 3 bases and J 2 bases; nucleotides not matched to a gene: 8. The CDR3 extends over 17 amino acids. CDR1 is LGHNA, CDR2 YNFKEQ, per germline. In the authors' methods: From reference gene primer amplification, estimates of nucleated cell counts were derived. Here immunoSEQ multiplex PCR was the method, and the copy in TCRdb shows in-frame clones only, minus some. D and trimming were read from the DNA, whereas the V and J calls and clone size are those reported in that table. This table has 350,000 to 450,000 clones, about 87% appearing once. The gene calls are TRBV4-2 and TRBJ2-7; TRBD1 matches at 12 bases. This receptor was taken from an older woman with COVID-19, enrolled during active disease. Sequencing used peripheral blood. In nucleotides, the CDR3 is TGTGCCAGCAGCCAGGGGGACAGGGGGCCAAAGGCCTACGAGCAGTACTTC. Its protein product is CASSQGDRGPKAYEQYF.